One and the same sample provided the 7 T cell receptor beta chains below, sequenced in a study of blood T cell repertoires in COVID-19. Using immunoSEQ multiplex PCR, the repertoire was profiled, and TCRdb retains in-frame clones only, with some absent. Altogether roughly 150,000 clones are present, roughly nine tenths being singletons, with the ten largest covering 15% to 20%. The sample was peripheral blood. The source of these receptors is a man in his fifties or sixties with active or convalescent COVID-19.

This clone was seen more than once but under ten times. V gene TRBV11-2 combines with J gene TRBJ2-5; TRBD1 matches 8 bases. The J segment lost 4 bases and the V segment lost 1 base, leaving 8 bases of the junction unmatched. This CDR3 has 16 residues. Per germline, CDR1 SGHAT and CDR2 FQNNGV. This chain's CDR3 is CASSLGLRGRSETQYF. CDR3 bases: TGTGCCAGCAGCTTAGGTCTCAGGGGGCGGTCAGAGACCCAGTACTTC.

This chain links TRBV5-4 with TRBJ1-2; the match to TRBD1 covers 9 bases. V was clipped by 5 bases and J by 1 base; unmatched bases: 15. Per germline, CDR1 SGHNT and CDR2 YYREEE (reference sequence). CDR3 length: 18 amino acids. Here the CDR3 DNA reads TGTGCCAGCAGGATCCTATCACCGGGACAGGGCCGTAACTATGGCTACACCTTC. This sequence encodes CASRILSPGQGRNYGYTF.

J is TRBJ2-5 and V is TRBV7-2; TRBD2 is a possible D gene (5 bases). Germline CDR1 SGHTA, CDR2 FQGNSA. The V end was cut by 0 bases, the J end by 4 bases, with 6 bases between. CDR3 length: 13 amino acids. The DNA of the CDR3 is TGTGCCAGCAGCTTAGCGGGAGTAGAGACCCAGTACTTC. This codes for CASSLAGVETQYF.

Here the CDR3 DNA reads TGTGCCAGCAGCCCTGTAGAGGGCAATGAGCAGTTCTTC. As protein: CASSPVEGNEQFF. The chain joins TRBV7-2 to TRBJ2-1; D is perhaps TRBD2 (5 bases). The germline gives CDR1 SGHTA, CDR2 FQGNSA. CDR3 length equals 13 residues. V was clipped by 5 bases and J by 6 bases, with 11 bases between them. Full variable domain (outside the CDR3, taken from reference TRBV7-2 and TRBJ2-1): GAGVSQSPSNKVTEKGKDVELRCDPISGHTALYWYRQSLGQGLEFLIYFQGNSAPDKSGLPSDRFSAERTGGSVSTLTIQRTQQEDSAVYLCASSPVEGNEQFFGPGTRLTVL.

The gene calls are TRBV7-8 and TRBJ2-5; TRBD2 matches at 8 bases. Germline V CDR1 and CDR2: SGHVS, FQNEAQ. After removal of 2 bases from V and 5 bases from J, the junction contained 7 bases not matched to a gene. This CDR3 region has 15 residues. The CDR3 sequence is CASSLSGGGWETQYF. The CDR3 nucleotides are TGTGCCAGCAGCTTAAGCGGGGGCGGGTGGGAGACCCAGTACTTC.

In nucleotides, the CDR3 is TGTGCCAGCTCACCACAGGGGGGGACCAGCAATCAGCCCCAGCATTTT. Translating it yields CASSPQGGTSNQPQHF. The chain employs TRBV18 and TRBJ1-5; D is possibly TRBD1 (6 bases). CDR3 size: 16 residues. Per germline, CDR1 KGHSH and CDR2 LQKENI. The germline V and J ends were trimmed by 1 base and 1 base, with 11 bases remaining between them.

The chain recombines TRBV12-3 or TRBV12-4 with TRBJ1-1, with TRBD1 matching 8 bases. Trimming removed 7 bases from V and 5 bases from J; junction bases left unmatched: 6. The CDR3 length is 13 residues. In DNA form, the CDR3 reads TGTGCCAGCACCGGACAGGGCGGGACTGAAGCTTTCTTT. Protein sequence: CASTGQGGTEAFF.